The rows below give T cell receptor beta chains drawn from one sample of a study of cytomegalovirus exposure and HLA in healthy donors. This table comes from immunoSEQ multiplex PCR, and its TCRdb copy is limited to in-frame clones, with some not included. The sample yields around 130,000 clones, 85% to 90% seen once. Sequencing input: PBMCs. The receptors were sampled from a woman in her 30s in good health and CMV-seronegative. CDR3s include the opening cysteine and the closing phenylalanine or tryptophan. The order of the fields is D gene, V gene, clone size, J gene, CDR3 length, CDR3 protein, CDR3 DNA. D genes are given only for firm matches. The size entry is marked missing in some rows and otherwise reads once, few, many or a size class.

>TRBD2|TRBV30|-|TRBJ2-1|16
CAWGTLGLAGDNEQFF
TGTGCCTGGGGGACCCTGGGACTAGCGGGGGACAATGAGCAGTTCTTC
>-|TRBV7-8|-|TRBJ1-5|15
CASSSRQANNQPQHF
TGTGCCAGCAGCTCCCGACAGGCCAACAATCAGCCCCAGCATTTT
>TRBD2|TRBV27|-|TRBJ2-5|16
CASSMGLAGGSETQYF
TGTGCCAGCAGTATGGGACTAGCGGGGGGATCGGAGACCCAGTACTTC
>-|TRBV7-8|-|TRBJ1-3|15
CASSLAQSSGNTIYF
TGTGCCAGCAGCTTAGCACAAAGCTCTGGAAACACCATATATTTT
>-|TRBV25-1|-|TRBJ1-5|16
CASSGREGDSNQPQHF
TGTGCCAGCAGTGGCAGGGAGGGAGATAGCAATCAGCCCCAGCATTTT
>-|TRBV19|few|TRBJ1-5|14
CASSLGEDNQPQHF
TGTGCCAGTAGCCTCGGGGAGGACAATCAGCCCCAGCATTTT
>-|TRBV6-5|-|TRBJ2-5|15
CASSRPSGLKETQYF
TGTGCCAGCAGTCGTCCCAGCGGCCTCAAAGAGACCCAGTACTTC
>-|TRBV2|few|TRBJ2-7|11
CASSIYHEQYF
TGTGCCAGCAGTATCTACCACGAGCAGTACTTC
>TRBD2|TRBV9|-|TRBJ2-2|16
CASSELAGGPTGELFF
TGTGCCAGCAGCGAGCTAGCGGGGGGGCCCACCGGGGAGCTGTTTTTT
>-|TRBV2|-|TRBJ1-4|15
CASSEYSRVSEKLFF
TGTGCCAGCAGTGAATATTCGAGGGTTTCCGAAAAACTGTTTTTT
>-|TRBV18|few|TRBJ1-4|14
CASSRGATNEKLFF
TGTGCCAGCTCACGGGGGGCAACTAATGAAAAACTGTTTTTT
>TRBD1|TRBV9|-|TRBJ1-2|14
CASSAGTGQYGYTF
TGTGCCAGCAGCGCCGGGACAGGGCAATACGGCTACACCTTC
>TRBD1|TRBV7-2|once|TRBJ1-4|13
CASRLTGGGKLFF
TGTGCCAGCAGGCTGACAGGGGGCGGTAAACTGTTTTTT
>TRBD2|TRBV7-6|-|TRBJ2-1|15
CASSLGLAGYNEQFF
TGTGCCAGCAGCTTAGGACTAGCGGGTTACAATGAGCAGTTCTTC
>-|TRBV4-1|-|TRBJ2-7|17
CASSQPLTALTPYEQYF
TGCGCCAGCAGCCAACCTCTGACAGCCCTTACTCCCTACGAGCAGTACTTC
>-|TRBV6-1|-|TRBJ2-7|15
CASSEEDRRAYEQYF
TGTGCCAGCAGTGAGGAGGACAGAAGGGCCTACGAGCAGTACTTC
>-|TRBV4-1|few|TRBJ2-7|14
CASSQDSQSYEQYF
TGCGCCAGCAGCCAAGATTCACAATCCTACGAGCAGTACTTC
>-|TRBV19|-|TRBJ1-5|17
CASSIWAGAGSNQPQHF
TGTGCCAGTAGTATATGGGCAGGGGCGGGTAGCAATCAGCCCCAGCATTTT
>TRBD2|TRBV9|-|TRBJ2-7|16
CASSKGLAGDSYEQYF
TGTGCCAGCAGCAAAGGACTAGCGGGGGACTCCTACGAGCAGTACTTC
>TRBD2|TRBV30|-|TRBJ2-5|17
CAWSAGRRTSGQETQYF
TGTGCCTGGAGTGCCGGTCGAAGGACTAGCGGTCAAGAGACCCAGTACTTC
>-|TRBV9|-|TRBJ2-7|16
CASSRWGSRFGDEQYF
TGTGCCAGCAGCAGGTGGGGTTCCCGTTTCGGGGACGAGCAGTACTTC
>-|TRBV19|-|TRBJ1-2|12
CASLGGRYGYTF
TGTGCCAGCCTAGGGGGACGCTATGGCTACACCTTC
>TRBD2|TRBV19|-|TRBJ2-1|16
CATKPGLANSYNEQFF
TGTGCCACCAAACCGGGACTAGCCAACTCCTACAATGAGCAGTTCTTC
>-|TRBV21-1|once|TRBJ2-5|18
CASSKLSGGPPIQETQYF
TGTGCCAGCAGCAAATTGAGCGGGGGGCCGCCAATCCAAGAGACCCAGTACTTC
>-|TRBV19|-|TRBJ2-5|13
CASRRSGQETQYF
TGTGCCAGTAGGCGTAGCGGCCAAGAGACCCAGTACTTC
>TRBD1|TRBV15|few|TRBJ1-5|17
CATSRTLGGAGNQPQHF
TGTGCCACCAGCAGAACTCTAGGGGGCGCGGGCAATCAGCCCCAGCATTTT
>TRBD2|TRBV27|-|TRBJ2-7|13
CASGGGPLYEQYF
TGTGCCAGCGGCGGGGGACCGCTATACGAGCAGTACTTC
>-|TRBV6-6|-|TRBJ1-4|15
CASSYPQGVGEKLFF
TGTGCCAGCAGCTACCCCCAAGGGGTGGGGGAAAAACTGTTTTTT
>-|TRBV6-1|-|TRBJ1-5|14
CASSGRDRHQPQHF
TGTGCCAGCAGTGGACGAGACAGGCATCAGCCCCAGCATTTT
>-|TRBV5-1|-|TRBJ2-2|17
CASSVLTRGSNTGELFF
TGCGCCAGCAGCGTATTAACCCGGGGTAGTAACACCGGGGAGCTGTTTTTT
>-|TRBV19|-|TRBJ1-2|14
CASSILGSGYGYTF
TGTGCCAGTAGTATCCTGGGTTCGGGCTATGGCTACACCTTC